One and the same sample provided the 25 T cell receptor beta chains below, sequenced in a study of blood T cell repertoires in COVID-19. Produced via immunoSEQ multiplex PCR; TCRdb's table is partial and in-frame only. The table lists approximately 350,000 clones, almost 90% of them singletons, with around 7.9% in the top ten. The specimen sequenced was peripheral blood. These receptors all come from a woman aged 70-85 years with COVID-19, enrolled during active disease.

The chain recombines TRBV21-1 with TRBJ1-1; the table's D call, TRBD1, has no DNA check behind it. TRBV21-1 is termed a pseudogene. The CDR3 is 13 amino acids. In nucleotides, the CDR3 is TGTGCCAGCAACGGACAGGGGAGCACTGAAGCTTTCTTT. It specifies CASNGQGSTEAFF.

Comments on this clone: The same CDR3 also results from other DNA sequences found in this sample. V gene TRBV2 combines with J gene TRBJ1-2; D not certain. Germline CDR1 reads SNHLY; CDR2 reads FYNNEI. The CDR3 sequence is 14 residues long. V lost 0 bases to trimming and J lost 4 bases, with 9 bases between them. CDR3 coding DNA: TGTGCCAGCAGTGAAGCGACGGGTGGCTATGGCTACACCTTC. It codes for CASSEATGGYGYTF.

The chain has TRBV24-1 and TRBJ1-5; D possibly corresponds to TRBD1 (6 bases). The length of the CDR3 is 14 residues. CDR1 is KGHDR, CDR2 SFDVKD, per germline. V shed 6 bases and J shed 0 bases, with 8 bases lying between them. CDR3 bases: TGTGCCACCAGTACAGGGAATAGCAATCAGCCCCAGCATTTT. This encodes CATSTGNSNQPQHF.

The chain uses TRBV13 and TRBJ2-7; 7 nucleotides line up with TRBD2. Germline V CDR1 and CDR2: PRHDT, FYEKMQ (reference sequence). The ends lost 2 bases at V and 6 bases at J; junction bases unmatched: 7. The CDR3 length is 14 residues. The DNA of the CDR3 is TGTGCCAGCAGCTTAAATCTCGGGGAGGGCGAGCAGTACTTC. It specifies CASSLNLGEGEQYF.

The chain has TRBV30 and TRBJ2-3, with TRBD2 identical over 11 bases. J lost 4 bases, V lost 2 bases, and 8 bases had no gene match. The CDR3 has 16 amino acids. Looked up from germline, CDR1 is GTSNPN and CDR2 is SVGIG (reference sequence). CDR3 loop: CAWSYRSGGAADTQYF. The CDR3 DNA reads TGTGCCTGGAGTTACCGTAGCGGGGGGGCTGCAGATACGCAGTATTTT.

The rearrangement uses TRBV2 and TRBJ2-3, with 10 bases identical to TRBD2. Germline V gives CDR1 SNHLY, CDR2 FYNNEI. V gave up 4 bases and J gave up 6 bases; unmatched junction bases: 1. This CDR3 is 13 amino acids long. CDR3 region: CASSASGGDTQYF. In nucleotides, the CDR3 is TGTGCCAGCAGTGCTAGCGGGGGCGATACGCAGTATTTT.

This clone was observed a few times. This chain connects TRBV30 to TRBJ1-1; D gene uncertain. Germline V CDR1 and CDR2: GTSNPN, SVGIG (reference sequence). Between the trimmed V and J ends, which lost 5 bases and 2 bases, there was a span of 15 bases. CDR3 length equals 14 residues. The CDR3 nucleotides are TGTGCCTGGTTGCGGGTGGGTGATAACACTGAAGCTTTCTTT. Amino acid sequence: CAWLRVGDNTEAFF.

Only one count was recorded for this clone. The J gene is TRBJ2-5, the V gene TRBV2; D is undetermined. CDR3 size: 14 residues. The germline gives CDR1 SNHLY, CDR2 FYNNEI. Deletions cut 5 bases from V and 8 bases from J, with 18 bases between. The CDR3 DNA is TGTGCCAGCAGTCCTAAGACTGTAGAACGTACCCAGTACTTC. Amino acid sequence: CASSPKTVERTQYF.

V gene TRBV3-1 (or the pseudogene TRBV3-2) combines with J gene TRBJ2-3; 10 bases align to TRBD2. The CDR3 contains 16 residues. J was trimmed by 4 bases and V by 0 bases; bases with no gene match: 4. Germline V gives CDR1 LGHDT, CDR2 YNNKEL (reference sequence). CDR3 residues: CASSQDSGTSADTQYF. DNA of the CDR3: TGTGCCAGCAGCCAAGATAGCGGGACTAGCGCAGATACGCAGTATTTT.

V and J are TRBV28 and TRBJ2-5, with D possibly TRBD1 on 6 matching bases. This CDR3 is built from 15 residues. V was shortened by 3 bases and J by 1 base, with 12 bases between the two germline ends. Germline-derived CDR1 and CDR2 are MDHEN and SYDVKM. CDR3 bases: TGTGCCAGCAGTTTCGCAGGGGCTGGCCAAGAGACCCAGTACTTC. Amino acids: CASSFAGAGQETQYF.

This clone was observed a handful of times. J is TRBJ1-1 and V is TRBV6-4, with D possibly being TRBD1 (5 bases). This CDR3 contains 13 residues. Per germline, CDR1 MRHNA and CDR2 SNTAGT. Deletions cut 6 bases from V and 4 bases from J, with 12 bases between. CDR3 region: CASRQGPSTEAFF. In nucleotides, the CDR3 is TGTGCCAGCAGGCAGGGCCCTAGCACTGAAGCTTTCTTT.

The chain has TRBV9 and TRBJ1-6; a weak D match, TRBD1 (5 bases). Between the trimmed V and J ends, which lost 3 bases and 7 bases, there was a span of 14 bases. CDR1 and CDR2 from the germline V gene are SGDLS and YYNGEE. The CDR3 covers 15 residues. The CDR3 reads CASSAEGRKNSPLHF. CDR3 DNA sequence: TGTGCCAGCAGCGCCGAGGGGAGGAAGAATTCACCCCTCCACTTT.

The DNA for the CDR3 is TGTGCCAGCAGCGGTTGGGGGGGAACTGAAGCTTTCTTT. Translation: CASSGWGGTEAFF. The V and J genes are TRBV4-2 and TRBJ1-1; TRBD1 is a possible D gene (5 bases). This CDR3 has 13 residues. Trimming pared 5 bases from V and 5 bases from J, leaving 12 bases between. The germline CDR1 and CDR2 sequences are LGHNA and YNFKEQ.

The chain uses TRBV24-1 and TRBJ2-5, with TRBD2 as a possible D gene (6 bases). Germline CDR1 reads KGHDR; CDR2 reads SFDVKD. V was trimmed by 5 bases and J by 2 bases, leaving 14 bases between them. The CDR3 consists of 15 residues. The CDR3 sequence: CATSAAGTSQETQYF. CDR3 DNA sequence: TGTGCCACCAGTGCCGCGGGGACCTCTCAAGAGACCCAGTACTTC.

V usage is TRBV2 and J usage is TRBJ1-1; D is perhaps TRBD1 (6 bases). The CDR3 totals 13 residues. Germline V gene data show CDR1 as SNHLY and CDR2 as FYNNEI. Trimming cost V 4 bases and J 2 bases, with 8 bases left between them. Here the CDR3 DNA reads TGTGCCAGCAGTGCGGACAGCAACACTGAAGCTTTCTTT. It is translated as CASSADSNTEAFF.

This chain connects TRBV2 to TRBJ2-2; weak D call: TRBD1 (6 bases). Germline values: CDR1 SNHLY, CDR2 FYNNEI. Trimming removed 3 bases at V and 2 bases at J, with 13 bases between. This CDR3 comprises 16 residues. The CDR3 DNA follows: TGTGCCAGCAGTGAGAGGCAGGGGACAAACACCGGGGAGCTGTTTTTT. It encodes CASSERQGTNTGELFF.

The chain recombines TRBV14 with TRBJ1-1; no reliable D call. Trimming shortened V by 1 base and J by 1 base, and 7 bases separated the two germline ends. Germline assignment: CDR1 SGHDN and CDR2 FVKESK. The CDR3 extends over 14 amino acids. The CDR3 reads CASSQGLSNTEAFF. CDR3 bases: TGTGCCAGCAGCCAAGGACTTTCGAACACTGAAGCTTTCTTT.

About this clone: This specimen includes other DNA sequences encoding the same CDR3. J is TRBJ2-5 and V is TRBV18; 9 nucleotides align to TRBD2. V was clipped by 6 bases and J by 1 base; unmatched bases: 3. Germline values: CDR1 KGHSH, CDR2 LQKENI. The CDR3 loop spans 14 amino acids. The CDR3 spells CASSPGLAQETQYF. CDR3 nucleotides: TGTGCCAGCTCCCCGGGACTAGCCCAAGAGACCCAGTACTTC. Full variable domain (missing parts from reference TRBV18 and TRBJ2-5): NAGVMQNPRHLVRRRGQEARLRCSPMKGHSHVYWYRQLPEEGLKFMVYLQKENIIDESGMPKERFSAEFPKEGPSILRIQQVVRGDSAAYFCASSPGLAQETQYFGPGTRLLVL.

The chain employs TRBV23-1 and TRBJ1-5, with a weak D call TRBD1 (6 bases). TRBV23-1 is an open reading frame, and its role is uncertain. The CDR3 is 18 residues long. The germline V and J ends were trimmed by 4 bases and 0 bases, with 19 bases remaining between them. The CDR3 region is CASSPLLGAFGSNQPQHF. The CDR3 DNA follows: TGCGCCAGCAGTCCTTTGCTGGGGGCGTTTGGTAGCAATCAGCCCCAGCATTTT.

The sample holds a few counts of this clone. The J gene is TRBJ2-2, the V gene TRBV6-2 or TRBV6-3, with 10 bases that match TRBD1. V lost 4 bases, J lost 4 bases, and 12 bases stayed unmatched. Germline V gives CDR1 MNHEY, CDR2 SVGEGT. The length of the CDR3 is 18 residues. The chain's CDR3 is CASSSLPGQGDFTGELFF. The CDR3 region has the DNA TGTGCCAGCAGTTCCCTTCCTGGACAGGGGGACTTCACCGGGGAGCTGTTTTTT.

The genes are TRBV19 and TRBJ2-7, with 11 bases identical to TRBD1. The CDR3 is 14 residues long. The germline V gene encodes CDR1 LNHDA and CDR2 SQIVND (reference sequence). V lost 5 bases and J lost 2; bases outside the gene matches: 2. CDR3 amino acids: CASSPGQGAYEQYF. The CDR3 DNA reads as TGTGCCAGTAGTCCGGGACAGGGGGCCTACGAGCAGTACTTC.

The rearrangement uses TRBV27 and TRBJ1-1, with D maybe TRBD1 (6 bases). This CDR3 has 15 residues. V dropped 2 bases and J dropped 3 bases, with 13 bases sitting between them. CDR1 is MNHEY and CDR2 is SMNVEV in the germline V gene (reference sequence). The CDR3 loop is CASSLRGAVYTEAFF. The CDR3 region has the DNA TGTGCCAGCAGTTTACGGGGGGCCGTGTACACTGAAGCTTTCTTT.

The chain is built from TRBV10-3 and TRBJ1-1; TRBD1 agrees at 8 bases. V lost 5 bases to trimming and J lost 4 bases; unmatched junction nucleotides: 9. The CDR3 consists of 15 residues. CDR1 and CDR2 from the germline V gene are ENHRY and SYGVKD. The CDR3 DNA reads TGTGCCATCAGTAGAGACGGACAGGGTGGCACTGAAGCTTTCTTT. It codes for CAISRDGQGGTEAFF.

J is TRBJ2-5 and V is TRBV7-2; 11 bases are shared with TRBD2. V shed 8 bases, J shed 5 bases, and the junction held 7 bases outside the gene matches. This CDR3 has 14 residues. CDR1 and CDR2 from the germline V gene are SGHTA and FQGNSA. The CDR3 protein is CASLLAGARETQYF. The CDR3 region has the DNA TGTGCCAGCTTACTAGCGGGGGCCCGGGAGACCCAGTACTTC.

This chain links TRBV7-9 with TRBJ1-1; maybe TRBD1 (5 bases). The CDR3 sequence is 13 residues long. With 5 bases removed from V and 4 bases from J, the gap between germline ends came to 11 bases. Germline V gene data show CDR1 as SEHNR and CDR2 as FQNEAQ (reference sequence). The CDR3 coding sequence is TGTGCCAGCAGCCAATGGGGGGGCACTGAAGCTTTCTTT. This gives the protein CASSQWGGTEAFF.